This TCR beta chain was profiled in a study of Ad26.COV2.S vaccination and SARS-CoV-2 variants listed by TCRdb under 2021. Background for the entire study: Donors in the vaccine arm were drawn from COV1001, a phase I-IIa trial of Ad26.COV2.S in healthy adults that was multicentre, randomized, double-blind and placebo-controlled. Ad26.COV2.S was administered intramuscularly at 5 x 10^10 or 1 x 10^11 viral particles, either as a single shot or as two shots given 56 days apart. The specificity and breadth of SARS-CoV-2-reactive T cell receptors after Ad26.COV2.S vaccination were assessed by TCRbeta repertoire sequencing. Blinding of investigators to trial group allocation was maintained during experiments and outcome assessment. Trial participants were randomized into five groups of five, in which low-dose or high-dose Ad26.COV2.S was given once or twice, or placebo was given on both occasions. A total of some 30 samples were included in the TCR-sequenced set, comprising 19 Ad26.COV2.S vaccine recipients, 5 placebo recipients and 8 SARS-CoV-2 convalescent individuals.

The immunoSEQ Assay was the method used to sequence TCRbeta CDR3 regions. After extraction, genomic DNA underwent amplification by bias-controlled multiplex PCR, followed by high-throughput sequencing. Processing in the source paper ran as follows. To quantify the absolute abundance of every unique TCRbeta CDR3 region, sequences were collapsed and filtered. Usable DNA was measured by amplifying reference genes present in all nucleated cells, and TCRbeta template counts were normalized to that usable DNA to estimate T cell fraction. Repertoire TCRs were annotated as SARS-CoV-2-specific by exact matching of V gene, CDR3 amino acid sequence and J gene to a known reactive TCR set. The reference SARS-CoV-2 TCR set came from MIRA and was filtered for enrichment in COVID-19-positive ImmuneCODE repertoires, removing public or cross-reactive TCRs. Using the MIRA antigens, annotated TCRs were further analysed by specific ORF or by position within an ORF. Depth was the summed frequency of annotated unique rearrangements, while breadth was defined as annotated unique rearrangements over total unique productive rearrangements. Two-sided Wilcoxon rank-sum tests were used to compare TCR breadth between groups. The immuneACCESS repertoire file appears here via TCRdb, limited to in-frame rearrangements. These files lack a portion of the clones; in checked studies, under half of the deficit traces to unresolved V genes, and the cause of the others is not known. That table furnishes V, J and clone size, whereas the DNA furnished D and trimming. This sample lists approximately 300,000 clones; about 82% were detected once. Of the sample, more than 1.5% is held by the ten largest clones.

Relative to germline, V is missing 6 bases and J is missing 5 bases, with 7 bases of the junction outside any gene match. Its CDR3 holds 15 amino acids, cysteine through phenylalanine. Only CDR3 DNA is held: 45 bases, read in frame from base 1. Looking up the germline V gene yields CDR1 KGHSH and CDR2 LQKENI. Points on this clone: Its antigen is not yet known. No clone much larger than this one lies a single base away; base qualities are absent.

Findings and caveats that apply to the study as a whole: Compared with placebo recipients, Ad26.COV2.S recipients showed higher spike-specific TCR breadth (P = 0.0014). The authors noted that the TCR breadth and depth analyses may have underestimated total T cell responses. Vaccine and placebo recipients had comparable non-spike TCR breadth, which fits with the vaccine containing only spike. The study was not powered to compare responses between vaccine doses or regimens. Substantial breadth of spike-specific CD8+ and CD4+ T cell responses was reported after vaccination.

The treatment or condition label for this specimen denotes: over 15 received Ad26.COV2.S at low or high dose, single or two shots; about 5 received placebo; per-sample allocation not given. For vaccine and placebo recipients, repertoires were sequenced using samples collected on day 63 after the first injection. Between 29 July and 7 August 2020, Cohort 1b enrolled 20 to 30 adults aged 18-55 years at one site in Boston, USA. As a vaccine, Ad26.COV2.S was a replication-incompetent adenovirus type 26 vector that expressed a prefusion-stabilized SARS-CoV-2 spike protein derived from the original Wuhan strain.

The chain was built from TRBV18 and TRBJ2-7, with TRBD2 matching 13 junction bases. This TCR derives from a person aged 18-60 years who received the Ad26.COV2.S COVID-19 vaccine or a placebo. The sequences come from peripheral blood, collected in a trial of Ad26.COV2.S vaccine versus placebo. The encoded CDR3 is CASSPTSGGAHEQYF. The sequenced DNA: TGTGCCAGCTCGCCTACTAGCGGGGGGGCCCACGAGCAGTACTTC.